This T cell receptor beta chain was sequenced during a study of patients and donors after allogeneic stem cell transplantation. TCRdb re-called the RT-PCR reads with MiXCR, one entry per CDR3 protein. The table lists 190,000 or so distinct CDR3 sequences, around two fifths of them singletons, with less than 40% in the top ten. After removal of 4 bases from V and 1 base from J, the junction contained 17 bases not matched to a gene. Germline lookup yields CDR1 SGDLS and CDR2 YYNGEE. The CDR3 loop spans 20 amino acids. This clonotype was observed a few times. This rearrangement joins TRBV9 to TRBJ2-3; 11 bases are a match to TRBD2. Specimen: blood, either unsorted or a sorted T cell fraction (not recorded which). The receptor comes from a human donor who was either an allogeneic HSCT recipient or a stem cell or donor lymphocyte infusion donor (not recorded which). It is not recorded whose cells these are; they may come from a transplant donor. CDR3 DNA sequence: TGTGCCAGCAGCCCTAGGCGGGAACTAGCGGGAGTAAATGGCACAGATACGCAGTATTTT. Protein product: CASSPRRELAGVNGTDTQYF. Supplemented by reference TRBV9 and TRBJ2-3, the full variable domain reads DSGVTQTPKHLITATGQRVTLRCSPRSGDLSVYWYQQSLDQGLQFLIQYYNGEERAKGNILERFSAQQFPDLHSELNLSSLELGDSALYFCASSPRRELAGVNGTDTQYFGPGTRLTVL.